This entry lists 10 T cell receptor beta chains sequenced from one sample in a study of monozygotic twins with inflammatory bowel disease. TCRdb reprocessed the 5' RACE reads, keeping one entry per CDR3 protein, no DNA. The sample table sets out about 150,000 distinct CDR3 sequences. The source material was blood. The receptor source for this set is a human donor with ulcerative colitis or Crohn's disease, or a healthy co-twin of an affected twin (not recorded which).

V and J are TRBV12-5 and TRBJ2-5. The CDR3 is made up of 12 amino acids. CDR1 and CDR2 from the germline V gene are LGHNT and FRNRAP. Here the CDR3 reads CASGRYLETQYF. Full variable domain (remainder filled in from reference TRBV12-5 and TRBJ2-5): DARVTQTPRHKVTEMGQEVTMRCQPILGHNTVFWYRQTMMQGLELLAYFRNRAPLDDSGMPKDRFSAEMPDATLATLKIQPSEPRDSAVYFCASGRYLETQYFGPGTRLLVL.

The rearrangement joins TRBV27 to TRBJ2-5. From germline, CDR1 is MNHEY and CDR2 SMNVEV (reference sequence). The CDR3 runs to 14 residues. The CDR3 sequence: CASSLVVGLETQYF.

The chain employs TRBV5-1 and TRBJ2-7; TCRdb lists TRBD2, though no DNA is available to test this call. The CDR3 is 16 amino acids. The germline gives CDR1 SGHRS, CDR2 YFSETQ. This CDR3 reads CASSLRLAGGGGEQYF.

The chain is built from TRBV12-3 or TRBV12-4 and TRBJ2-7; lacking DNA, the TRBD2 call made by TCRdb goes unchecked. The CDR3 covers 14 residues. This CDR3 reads CASSGSSVTYEQYF.

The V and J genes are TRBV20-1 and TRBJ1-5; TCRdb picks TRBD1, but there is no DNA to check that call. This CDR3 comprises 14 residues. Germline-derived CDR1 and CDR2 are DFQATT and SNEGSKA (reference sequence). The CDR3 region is CSVPGQGVRGPQHF.

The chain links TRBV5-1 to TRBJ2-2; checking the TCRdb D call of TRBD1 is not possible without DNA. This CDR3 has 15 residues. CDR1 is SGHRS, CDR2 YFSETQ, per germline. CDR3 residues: CASSQGQGLPGELFF.

The CDR3: CASSLGLPPPYNEQFF. This chain uses TRBV5-6 with TRBJ2-1; TCRdb's D call, TRBD2, is unchecked because there is no DNA. CDR1 is SGHDT and CDR2 is YYEEEE in the germline V gene. The CDR3 length is 16 residues.

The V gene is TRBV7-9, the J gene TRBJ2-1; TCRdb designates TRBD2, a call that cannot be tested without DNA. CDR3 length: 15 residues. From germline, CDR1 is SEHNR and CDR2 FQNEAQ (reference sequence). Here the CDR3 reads CASSAGLDLDNEQFF.

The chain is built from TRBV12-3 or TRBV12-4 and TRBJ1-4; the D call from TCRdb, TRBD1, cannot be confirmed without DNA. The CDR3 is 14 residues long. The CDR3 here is CASSLRTVDEKLFF.

CDR3 residues: CASSLASLIRETQYF. V gene TRBV7-2 combines with J gene TRBJ2-5. Looked up from germline, CDR1 is SGHTA and CDR2 is FQGNSA. This CDR3 contains 15 residues.